The clone carrying this TCR beta chain was recorded only once. In the study's own analysis: Estimation of nucleated cell counts relied on the amplification of reference gene primers. The data were produced by immunoSEQ multiplex PCR, yet TCRdb's version contains in-frame clones alone and is incomplete. V, J and clone size are taken as reported in that table, and D and trimming were inferred from the DNA itself. The sample holds 110,000 or so clones, over 80% seen once. This specimen belongs to a study of blood T cell repertoires in COVID-19. Whole-study context: The study drew acute and convalescent COVID-19 samples from the United States, Italy and Spain. Nucleic acid was either cDNA or gDNA, and it came from T cells, B-cell-depleted T cells, or PBMCs.

The sequence was obtained from a woman aged 50 to 65 with acute or convalescent COVID-19. Material: peripheral blood.

In nucleotides, the CDR3 is TGTGCCACCAGTGATTTACAGCAGTCCGGCTACACCTTC. This translates into CATSDLQQSGYTF. The chain recombines TRBV24-1 with TRBJ1-2; D is unclear. Deletions cut 1 base from V and 8 bases from J, with 10 bases between. The CDR3 has 13 amino acids. Germline V gene sequence: CDR1 KGHDR, CDR2 SFDVKD.